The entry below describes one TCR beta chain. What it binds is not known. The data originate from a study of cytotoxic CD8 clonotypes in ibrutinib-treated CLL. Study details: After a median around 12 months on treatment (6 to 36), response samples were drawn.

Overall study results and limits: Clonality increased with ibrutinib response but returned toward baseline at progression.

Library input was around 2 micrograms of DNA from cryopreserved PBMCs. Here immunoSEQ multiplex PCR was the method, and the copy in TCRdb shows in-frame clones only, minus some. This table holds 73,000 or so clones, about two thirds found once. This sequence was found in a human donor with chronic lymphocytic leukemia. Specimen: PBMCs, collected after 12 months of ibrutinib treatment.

CDR3 protein: CASSRVAGRDTQYF. In DNA, the CDR3 is TGCGCCAGCAGCAGGGTTGCGGGGCGGGATACGCAGTATTTT. J is TRBJ2-3 and V is TRBV5-1; possible D gene TRBD2, 6 bases. V lost 4 bases to trimming and J lost 6 bases, with 15 bases between them. In germline, CDR1 is SGHRS, CDR2 YFSETQ. The CDR3 has 14 amino acids.